These T cell receptor beta chains were read from a single sample in a study of T-cell memory formation after mild COVID-19. TCRdb re-analysed the 5' RACE reads in MiXCR, keeping a single row per CDR3 protein. The repertoire includes about 200,000 distinct CDR3 sequences, around 9.5% of them detected once, and roughly 4% sits in the top ten. Specimen: PBMCs or a T cell subset sorted from them (not recorded which). The receptors come from a man aged 18 to 30 who had mild COVID-19 (a few samples of this study predate the infection). Cell type and time point are not known. The CDR3 runs from the conserved cysteine through the conserved F or W. A D gene is named only where the DNA matches it firmly. Clone size is shown for a subset of rows, as once, few, many or a class of expanded clone.

j_call,clone_size,d_call,cdr3_length,v_call,cdr3_aa,cdr3_nt
TRBJ2-3,few,TRBD1,14,TRBV7-9,CASSLVPTGGAQYF,TGTGCCAGCAGCTTAGTTCCTACAGGGGGTGCGCAGTATTTT
TRBJ1-2,-,-,12,TRBV7-3,CASSLEGLRYTF,TGTGCCAGCAGCTTAGAGGGGCTGCGCTACACCTTC
TRBJ2-3,-,-,13,TRBV25-1,CASSGKTQDTQYF,TGTGCCAGCAGTGGTAAGACCCAGGATACGCAGTATTTT
TRBJ1-1,-,-,12,TRBV20-1,CSAKQPNTEAFF,TGCAGTGCTAAACAGCCGAACACTGAAGCTTTCTTT
TRBJ2-2,-,TRBD1,16,TRBV5-1,CASSTGTGGFSGELFF,TGCGCCAGCAGCACCGGGACAGGGGGTTTCTCCGGGGAGCTGTTTTTT
TRBJ1-4,-,TRBD1,18,TRBV12-3/TRBV12-4,CASSLSTGGWTTNEKLFF,TGTGCCAGCAGTTTATCCACAGGGGGCTGGACAACTAATGAAAAACTGTTTTTT
TRBJ2-3,once,TRBD2,16,TRBV5-1,CASSRLAGGQSDMQYF,TGCGCCAGCAGCCGGCTAGCGGGGGGGCAGTCAGATATGCAGTATTTT
TRBJ2-6,-,-,16,TRBV6-6,CASSPSGRTGANVLTF,TGTGCCAGCAGCCCCTCCGGGAGAACTGGGGCCAACGTCCTGACTTTC
TRBJ2-4,few,-,15,TRBV20-1,CSARDGGGAKNIQYF,TGCAGTGCTAGAGATGGAGGGGGGGCCAAAAACATTCAGTACTTC
TRBJ1-4,few,-,14,TRBV6-5,CASSYRARVEKLFF,TGTGCCAGCAGTTACAGGGCCAGGGTAGAAAAACTGTTTTTT
TRBJ1-1,few,TRBD1,12,TRBV4-3,CASRPGQGEAFF,TGCGCCAGCAGACCGGGACAGGGTGAAGCTTTCTTT
TRBJ2-1,few,-,13,TRBV25-1,CASSEFGNNEQFF,TGTGCCAGCAGTGAATTCGGCAACAATGAGCAGTTCTTC
TRBJ1-5,-,-,15,TRBV6-1,CASTKGGLSNQPQHF,TGTGCCAGCACCAAGGGGGGGTTAAGCAATCAGCCCCAGCATTTT
TRBJ2-3,few,-,15,TRBV7-9,CASSRRTPSTDTQYF,TGTGCCAGCAGCAGAAGGACCCCTAGCACAGATACGCAGTATTTT
TRBJ1-1,few,TRBD1,16,TRBV5-1,CASSPYPGQGNTEAFF,TGCGCCAGCAGCCCCTACCCGGGACAGGGGAACACTGAAGCTTTCTTT
TRBJ2-7,-,TRBD1,14,TRBV7-2,CASSETGDPYEQYF,TGTGCCAGCAGCGAAACAGGGGACCCCTACGAGCAGTACTTC
TRBJ1-1,few,-,14,TRBV7-8,CASSFLGADTEAFF,TGTGCCAGCAGCTTTTTAGGGGCGGATACTGAAGCTTTCTTT
TRBJ1-1,few,-,15,TRBV27,CASSFGTEVNTEAFF,TGTGCCAGCAGTTTCGGAACAGAGGTGAACACTGAAGCTTTCTTT
TRBJ2-1,-,TRBD1,13,TRBV18,CASSPPDRGRVLF,TGTGCCAGCTCACCACCAGACAGGGGGCGCGTCCTCTTC
TRBJ1-5,many,-,14,TRBV7-2,CASSWQNSNQPQHF,TGTGCCAGCAGCTGGCAGAATAGCAATCAGCCCCAGCATTTT
TRBJ2-1,many,-,15,TRBV20-1,CSARDVFRNHNEQFF,TGCAGTGCTAGAGATGTTTTCCGAAACCACAATGAGCAGTTCTTC
TRBJ2-7,-,TRBD1,15,TRBV5-1,CASSLWGQGGGEQYF,TGCGCCAGCAGCTTGTGGGGACAGGGTGGAGGCGAGCAGTACTTC